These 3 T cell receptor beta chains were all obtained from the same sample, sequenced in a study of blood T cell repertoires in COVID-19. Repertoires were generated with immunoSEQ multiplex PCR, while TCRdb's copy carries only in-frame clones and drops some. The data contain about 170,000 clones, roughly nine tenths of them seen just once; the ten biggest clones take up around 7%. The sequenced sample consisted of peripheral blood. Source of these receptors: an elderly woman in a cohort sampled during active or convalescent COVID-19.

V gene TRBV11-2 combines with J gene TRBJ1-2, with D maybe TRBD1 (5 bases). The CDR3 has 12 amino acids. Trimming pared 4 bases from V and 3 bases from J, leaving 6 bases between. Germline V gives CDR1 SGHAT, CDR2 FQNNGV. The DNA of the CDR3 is TGTGCCAGCAGCTGGGGGGACTATGGCTACACCTTC. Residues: CASSWGDYGYTF.

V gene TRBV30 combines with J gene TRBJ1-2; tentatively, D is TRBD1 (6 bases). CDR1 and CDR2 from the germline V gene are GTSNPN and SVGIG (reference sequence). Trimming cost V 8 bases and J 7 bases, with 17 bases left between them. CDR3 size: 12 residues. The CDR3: CAQGRQVGGYTF. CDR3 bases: TGTGCCCAAGGTCGACAGGTTGGTGGCTACACCTTC.

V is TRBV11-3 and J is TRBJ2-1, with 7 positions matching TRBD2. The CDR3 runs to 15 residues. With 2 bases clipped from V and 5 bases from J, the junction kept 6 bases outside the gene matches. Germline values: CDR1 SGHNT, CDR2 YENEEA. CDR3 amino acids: CASSLTGGINNEQFF. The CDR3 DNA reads TGTGCCAGCAGCTTAACGGGGGGTATCAACAATGAGCAGTTCTTC.